Below, 11 T cell receptor beta chains from the same sample are listed, as sequenced in a study of T cell responses to AZD1222 COVID-19 vaccine. The data were produced by immunoSEQ multiplex PCR, yet TCRdb's version contains in-frame clones alone and is incomplete. Altogether 130,000 or so clones are present, 94% being singletons, with the ten largest covering around 7%. The source material was peripheral blood, sampled on day 0 of AZD1222 vaccination. These receptors all stem from an adult in good health.

The V and J genes are TRBV30 and TRBJ1-1, with D tentatively TRBD1 (6 bases). The CDR3 sequence is 12 residues long. V lost 3 bases and J lost 8, with 13 bases in between. CDR1 is GTSNPN, CDR2 SVGIG, per germline (reference sequence). CDR3 in DNA: TGTGCCTGGAGCGCTAGGACAGCCGAAGCTTTCTTT. It codes for CAWSARTAEAFF.

This sequence joins TRBV19 and TRBJ2-3; D might be TRBD2 (5 bases). CDR1 is LNHDA, CDR2 SQIVND, per germline (reference sequence). Trimming took 6 bases from V and 1 from J, leaving 17 bases between them. This CDR3 contains 16 residues. In DNA, the CDR3 is TGTGCCAGTAGCCGGCGATCCCGAGCGGGCACAGATACGCAGTATTTT. This codes for CASSRRSRAGTDTQYF.

This chain connects TRBV20-1 to TRBJ1-5; D uncertain. The CDR3 has 13 residues. V gave up 3 bases and J gave up 1 base, with 7 bases separating them. In germline, CDR1 is DFQATT, CDR2 SNEGSKA (reference sequence). The CDR3 DNA reads as TGCAGTGCTAGTCCCAGCAGCAATCAGCCCCAGCATTTT. This codes for CSASPSSNQPQHF.

The chain has TRBV30 and TRBJ2-3, with 13 bases matching TRBD2. Trimming took 1 base from V and 6 from J; bases not matched to a gene: 4. The V gene's germline CDR1 is GTSNPN and CDR2 SVGIG (reference sequence). The CDR3 has 15 residues. In nucleotides, the CDR3 is TGTGCCTGGAGTGCTGGACTAGCGGGAGTCGATACGCAGTATTTT. Translation: CAWSAGLAGVDTQYF.

V is TRBV3-1 (or the pseudogene TRBV3-2) and J is TRBJ1-2; weak D call: TRBD1 (5 bases). The CDR3 is 14 amino acids. V lost 2 bases and J lost 6, with 13 bases in between. The V gene's germline CDR1 is LGHDT and CDR2 YNNKEL (reference sequence). The CDR3 region has the DNA TGTGCCAGCAGCCAATTGCAATGGGGCGATGGCTACACCTTC. Protein product: CASSQLQWGDGYTF.

This chain connects TRBV4-3 to TRBJ2-1; D is possibly TRBD2 (5 bases). The V and J ends lost 0 bases and 8 bases respectively, with 20 bases between them. Germline V lookup: CDR1 LGHNA, CDR2 YSLEER. The CDR3 runs to 17 residues. The chain's CDR3 is CASSQERVGPFTDEQFF. For the CDR3, the DNA is TGCGCCAGCAGCCAAGAGAGGGTCGGACCTTTTACGGATGAGCAGTTCTTC.

This chain links TRBV27 with TRBJ2-7; D tentatively fits TRBD1 or TRBD2 (5 bases each). Trimming shortened V by 3 bases and J by 2 bases, and 17 bases separated the two germline ends. Germline V gene lookup returns CDR1 MNHEY and CDR2 SMNVEV (reference sequence). The CDR3 consists of 16 residues. DNA for the CDR3: TGTGCCAGCAGTTTGGGGGTGCGGTTGAAGACCTACGAGCAGTACTTC. Translating it yields CASSLGVRLKTYEQYF.

V is TRBV30 and J is TRBJ2-7, with 12 bases that match TRBD2. Germline V gene lookup returns CDR1 GTSNPN and CDR2 SVGIG (reference sequence). V lost 4 bases and J lost 6; bases outside the gene matches: 10. CDR3 length equals 15 residues. CDR3 bases: TGTGCCTGGAACCTCCCTAGCGGGAGGGCGACCGAGCAGTACTTC. This gives the protein CAWNLPSGRATEQYF. Full variable domain (missing parts from reference TRBV30 and TRBJ2-7): SQTIHQWPATLVQPVGSPLSLECTVEGTSNPNLYWYRQAAGRGLQLLFYSVGIGQISSEVPQNLSASRPQDRQFILSSKKLLLSDSGFYLCAWNLPSGRATEQYFGPGTRLTVT.

The rearrangement joins TRBV18 to TRBJ2-1; 7 positions match TRBD1. Germline values: CDR1 KGHSH, CDR2 LQKENI. J lost 2 bases, V lost 0 bases, and 1 base had no gene match. CDR3 length equals 15 residues. The chain's CDR3 is CASSPPGQPYNEQFF. The CDR3 region has the DNA TGTGCCAGCTCACCACCGGGACAGCCCTACAATGAGCAGTTCTTC.

The chain couples TRBV19 to TRBJ1-5, with 12 bases matching TRBD1. There are 20 residues in the CDR3. Unmatched junction bases numbered 13, after V lost 0 bases and J lost 4 bases. CDR1 LNHDA and CDR2 SQIVND come from the germline V gene (reference sequence). For the CDR3, the DNA is TGTGCCAGTAGTATAGACCGCCTCGCAGGGGACAGGGGGCTGAATCAGCCCCAGCATTTT. Translation: CASSIDRLAGDRGLNQPQHF.

CDR3 protein: CASSLYSGNTIYF. The CDR3 DNA sequence: TGTGCCAGCAGTTTATACTCTGGAAACACCATATATTTT. V and J are TRBV2 and TRBJ1-3; D gene unclear. Per the germline V gene, CDR1 is SNHLY and CDR2 is FYNNEI. The CDR3 is 13 residues long. The V end was cut by 5 bases, the J end by 0 bases, with 5 bases between.